The rows below give T cell receptor beta chains drawn from one sample of a study of PD-1 blockade in classical Hodgkin lymphoma. Generated by immunoSEQ multiplex PCR, the TCRdb table keeps only in-frame clones and is missing some. Among about 22,000 clones listed, around 82% were seen once. The sample consisted of peripheral blood mononuclear cells (PBMCs), taken before the second cycle of nivolumab. The receptors stem from a human donor with classical Hodgkin lymphoma. The CDR3 runs from the conserved cysteine through the conserved F or W. A D gene is named only where the DNA matches it firmly. Clone size is shown for a subset of rows, as once, few, many or a class of expanded clone.

v_call	clone_size	d_call	cdr3_length	j_call	cdr3_aa	cdr3_nt
TRBV6-5	.	.	14	TRBJ1-5	CASSPSQGSVPQHF	TGTGCCAGCAGTCCCTCCCAGGGGAGTGTACCCCAGCATTTT
TRBV6-1	.	TRBD2	13	TRBJ2-7	CASTRGVSYEQYF	TGTGCCAGCACCCGGGGGGTGAGCTACGAGCAGTACTTC
TRBV28	few	TRBD1	16	TRBJ2-2	CASSLMTGAGTGELFF	TGTGCCAGCAGTTTAATGACAGGGGCCGGCACCGGGGAGCTGTTTTTT
TRBV6-1	.	.	13	TRBJ1-1	CASRNWEGAEAFF	TGTGCCAGCAGGAACTGGGAGGGCGCTGAAGCTTTCTTT
TRBV6-1	.	TRBD2	14	TRBJ2-1	CASSASGRRNEQFF	TGTGCCAGCAGTGCTAGCGGGAGGCGGAATGAGCAGTTCTTC
TRBV28	.	.	12	TRBJ2-7	CATRTVGYEQYF	TGTGCCACCAGGACAGTAGGCTACGAGCAGTACTTC
TRBV14	few	.	14	TRBJ2-1	CASSQDLFGNEQFF	TGTGCCAGCAGCCAAGATTTGTTCGGGAATGAGCAGTTCTTC
TRBV5-1	.	.	13	TRBJ1-1	CASSLVPDTEAFF	TGCGCCAGCAGCTTGGTTCCGGACACTGAAGCTTTCTTT
TRBV10-3	.	TRBD1	16	TRBJ1-2	CAISIRPGQGSGGYTF	TGTGCCATCAGTATTAGACCGGGACAGGGATCTGGTGGCTACACCTTC
TRBV10-2	once	TRBD2	16	TRBJ2-3	CASSEIGSGMTDTQYF	TGCGCCAGCAGTGAGATTGGGAGCGGGATGACAGATACGCAGTATTTT
TRBV28	.	.	13	TRBJ1-1	CASRAPGRPEAFF	TGTGCCAGCAGAGCGCCAGGGAGGCCTGAAGCTTTCTTT
TRBV6-6	.	TRBD2	15	TRBJ2-7	CASSSLGGAGGWQYF	TGTGCCAGCAGTTCCCTCGGTGGAGCGGGAGGTTGGCAGTACTTC
TRBV29-1	few	TRBD2	11	TRBJ2-5	CSVRGEQTQYF	TGCAGCGTCCGGGGGGAACAGACCCAGTACTTC
TRBV27	.	TRBD2	13	TRBJ2-3	CASKRAGVDTQYF	TGTGCCAGCAAGAGAGCGGGAGTGGATACGCAGTATTTT
TRBV7-9	.	.	13	TRBJ2-5	CASSPWEQETQYF	TGTGCCAGCAGCCCCTGGGAACAAGAGACCCAGTACTTC
TRBV6-5	.	TRBD1	14	TRBJ1-1	CASTYGQGANEAFF	TGTGCCAGCACCTACGGACAGGGGGCAAATGAAGCTTTCTTT
TRBV6-1	.	.	13	TRBJ2-7	CASSRGFSYEQYF	TGTGCCAGCAGTAGGGGCTTCTCCTACGAGCAGTACTTC